Below, 5 T cell receptor beta chains from the same sample are listed, as sequenced in a study of human T cells and chemical hapten exposure. TCRdb used MiXCR to reprocess the RACE reads, holding one entry per CDR3 protein. Altogether 180,000 or so distinct CDR3 sequences are present, around 22% being singletons, with the ten largest covering approximately 6.7%. The time point here: patch test 1, 2 weeks after DPC sensitization. The sample's treatment: therapeutic diphenylcyclopropenone sensitization with weekly scalp DPC. This specimen was whole blood, taken in connection with sensitization to the hapten diphenylcyclopropenone (DPC). The receptors here all came from a woman aged 50 to 60 with alopecia areata. Some clones in this sample may be carry-over from other donors' samples.

The CDR3 region has the DNA TGTGCCTGGAGGGAACAGGGTCCCGGTTACGAGCAGTACTTC. Translated, it gives CAWREQGPGYEQYF. The V and J genes are TRBV30 and TRBJ2-7; weak D call: TRBD1 (6 bases). The CDR3 is made up of 14 amino acids. CDR1 and CDR2 from the germline V gene are GTSNPN and SVGIG (reference sequence). Trimming removed 3 bases at V and 4 bases at J, with 16 bases between.

The chain couples TRBV29-1 to TRBJ1-1; maybe TRBD1 (6 bases). Deletions cut 4 bases from V and 5 bases from J, with 14 bases between. CDR1 and CDR2 (germline): SQVTM, ANQGSEA. The CDR3 consists of 13 residues. For the CDR3, the DNA is TGCAGCGTTGGAGGGGGGTGGGTGACTGAAGCTTTCTTT. Its translation is CSVGGGWVTEAFF. The full variable domain, its missing parts supplied by reference TRBV29-1 and TRBJ1-1, is SAVISQKPSRDICQRGTSLTIQCQVDSQVTMMFWYRQQPGQSLTLIATANQGSEATYESGFVIDKFPISRPNLTFSTLTVSNMSPEDSSIYLCSVGGGWVTEAFFGQGTRLTVV.

This clonotype was found many times. V and J are TRBV10-3 and TRBJ2-1, with 11 bases that match TRBD2. J was trimmed by 5 bases and V by 6 bases; bases with no gene match: 3. CDR3 length: 14 residues. The germline V gene has CDR1 ENHRY and CDR2 SYGVKD. The CDR3 DNA sequence: TGTGCCATCAGAAGGGGACTAGCGGACAATGAGCAGTTCTTC. It translates to CAIRRGLADNEQFF.

J is TRBJ1-4 and V is TRBV5-1, with D possibly matching TRBD1 (6 bases). Looked up from germline, CDR1 is SGHRS and CDR2 is YFSETQ. CDR3 length equals 14 residues. Trimming shortened V by 4 bases and J by 8 bases, and 15 bases separated the two germline ends. CDR3 residues: CASSPTGTPEKLFF. For the CDR3, the DNA is TGCGCCAGCAGCCCGACCGGGACACCCGAAAAACTGTTTTTT.

This clonotype has more than one count but fewer than ten. V usage is TRBV20-1 and J usage is TRBJ1-5, with 8 bases lining up with TRBD1. With V trimmed by 4 bases and J by 1 base, 3 bases remained unmatched. The CDR3 covers 14 residues. In germline, CDR1 is DFQATT, CDR2 SNEGSKA (reference sequence). The CDR3 sequence: CSAIQGGSNQPQHF. The CDR3, as DNA: TGCAGTGCTATACAGGGGGGAAGCAATCAGCCCCAGCATTTT.